Presented here are 8 T cell receptor beta chains from one specimen sequenced in a study of CXCR3-negative and CXCR3-positive naive CD8 T cells. The study's findings and limits: Naive cells with CXCR3 showed TRB CDR3s that were more hydrophobic than those in CXCR3-negative naive cells.

These receptors' antigens are unknown. Through 5' RACE with UMI labels, the TRB cDNA libraries were prepared. TCRdb re-called the 5' RACE reads; every CDR3 protein appears as one record, without DNA. The sample features over 55,000 distinct CDR3 sequences, with 0.5% to 0.6% in its top ten. Sequenced input: naive CXCR3+ CD8+ T cells from blood. Subset here: CD45RO-CCR7+CD27+CD95- naive CD8+ T cells expressing CXCR3 (TNR3+). These receptors all come from a human donor in good health. Some clones in this sample may be carry-over from other donors' samples.

CDR3 sequence reads: CASSQDEGQGWQPQHF. The chain links TRBV4-1 to TRBJ1-5; as DNA is missing, the TRBD1 call by TCRdb cannot be tested. CDR1 MGHRA and CDR2 YSYEKL come from the germline V gene. The CDR3 covers 16 residues.

This chain joins TRBV7-3 and TRBJ2-7; as DNA is missing, the TRBD1 call by TCRdb cannot be tested. The germline gives CDR1 SGHTA, CDR2 FQGTGA. The CDR3 loop spans 16 amino acids. This CDR3 is CASSLAGSGNPYEQYF.

Here the CDR3 reads CASSSVSSGNTIYF. This chain joins TRBV5-6 and TRBJ1-3. The CDR3 has 14 residues. Germline V gene data show CDR1 as SGHDT and CDR2 as YYEEEE.

The V gene is TRBV29-1, the J gene TRBJ2-1; TCRdb returns TRBD1, unconfirmable since there is no DNA. The germline gives CDR1 SQVTM, CDR2 ANQGSEA. This CDR3 is built from 13 residues. The CDR3 loop is CSVEEGPNLVEFF.

The chain has TRBV2 and TRBJ2-7; there is no DNA to check the TCRdb D call of TRBD1. Per the germline V gene, CDR1 is SNHLY and CDR2 is FYNNEI. CDR3 length: 13 amino acids. The CDR3 spells CASSVTGIYEQYF.

The chain employs TRBV10-3 and TRBJ1-4; TCRdb's assignment of TRBD1 cannot be checked, as there is no DNA. This CDR3 is built from 16 residues. Germline V gives CDR1 ENHRY, CDR2 SYGVKD. This CDR3 is CAISESHRGTNEKLFF.

This chain uses TRBV7-9 with TRBJ2-6; absent DNA, TCRdb's TRBD2 call cannot be checked. The CDR3 spans 18 residues. The germline V gene has CDR1 SEHNR and CDR2 FQNEAQ (reference sequence). Here the CDR3 reads CASSPPRPISSGANVLTF.

V is TRBV6-2 or TRBV6-3 and J is TRBJ2-1; TCRdb gives TRBD1 as the D gene, but with no DNA this cannot be confirmed. CDR1 MNHEY and CDR2 SVGEGT come from the germline V gene. The CDR3 consists of 14 residues. The CDR3 reads CASLEGETYNEQFF.